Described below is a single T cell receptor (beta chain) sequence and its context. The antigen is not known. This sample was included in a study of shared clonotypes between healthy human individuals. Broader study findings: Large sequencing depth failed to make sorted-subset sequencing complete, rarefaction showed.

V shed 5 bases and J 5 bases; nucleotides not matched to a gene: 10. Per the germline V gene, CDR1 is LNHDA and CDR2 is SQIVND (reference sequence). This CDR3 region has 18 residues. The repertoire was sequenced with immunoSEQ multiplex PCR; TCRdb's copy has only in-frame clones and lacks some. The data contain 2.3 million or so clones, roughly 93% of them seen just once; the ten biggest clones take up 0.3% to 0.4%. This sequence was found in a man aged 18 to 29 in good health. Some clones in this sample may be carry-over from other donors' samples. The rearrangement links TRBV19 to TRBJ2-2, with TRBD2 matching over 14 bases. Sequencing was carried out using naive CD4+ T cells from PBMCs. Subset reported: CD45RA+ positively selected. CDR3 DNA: TGTGCCAGTAGTCGTGAGAGGACTAGCGGGAGGCGGACCGGGGAGCTGTTTTTT. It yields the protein CASSRERTSGRRTGELFF.